Each of the 14 T cell receptor beta chains below was sequenced from the same sample in a study of blood T cell repertoires in COVID-19. This table comes from immunoSEQ multiplex PCR, and its TCRdb copy is limited to in-frame clones, with some not included. The sample includes 150,000 to 200,000 clones, 82% of them seen just once. The sample comprised peripheral blood. The receptors come from a woman aged 55-69 years with COVID-19, enrolled during active disease.

This sequence joins TRBV6-5 and TRBJ1-5, with 7 positions matching TRBD1. Germline loops: CDR1 MNHEY, CDR2 SVGAGI. CDR3 length: 14 residues. V shed 5 bases, J shed 3 bases, and the junction held 4 bases outside the gene matches. CDR3: CASSKTGFNQPQHF. In nucleotides, the CDR3 is TGTGCCAGCAGTAAGACAGGGTTCAATCAGCCCCAGCATTTT.

The chain has TRBV7-2 and TRBJ1-5; D is perhaps TRBD1 (6 bases). The CDR3 has 17 residues. V lost 5 bases to trimming and J lost 2 bases, with 19 bases between them. The germline V gene encodes CDR1 SGHTA and CDR2 FQGNSA. CDR3 in amino acids: CASSPLGGAAGNQPQHF. CDR3 DNA: TGTGCCAGCAGCCCGCTAGGGGGGGCTGCGGGCAATCAGCCCCAGCATTTT.

This chain uses TRBV5-4 with TRBJ2-5; a weak D match, TRBD1 (5 bases). From germline, CDR1 is SGHNT and CDR2 YYREEE (reference sequence). V lost 2 bases and J lost 7, with 12 bases in between. The CDR3 is made up of 13 amino acids. The CDR3 nucleotides are TGTGCCAGCAGCTTCGACAGATGGGGGACCCAGTACTTC. It is translated as CASSFDRWGTQYF.

The chain recombines TRBV5-8 with TRBJ1-4, with 7 nucleotides matching TRBD1. Germline CDR1 is SGHTS and CDR2 is YDEGEE. The CDR3 length is 15 residues. V was pared by 3 bases and J by 5 bases, with 7 bases of the junction left unmatched. The DNA of the CDR3 is TGTGCCAGCAGCTGGACGACAGGGCCCAATGAAAAACTGTTTTTT. Its translation: CASSWTTGPNEKLFF. Looking up the rest from reference TRBV5-8 and TRBJ1-4 gives the full variable domain: EAGVTQSPTHLIKTRGQQATLRCSPISGHTSVYWYQQALGLGLQFLLWYDEGEERNRGNFPPRFSGRQFPNYSSELNVNALELEDSALYLCASSWTTGPNEKLFFGSGTQLSVL.

Points on this clone: Other DNA sequences within the sample encode an identical CDR3. The V call is TRBV5-1, the J call TRBJ1-2; D not resolved. Germline assignment: CDR1 SGHRS and CDR2 YFSETQ. V dropped 0 bases and J dropped 5 bases, with 8 bases sitting between them. The CDR3 consists of 13 residues. In DNA form, the CDR3 reads TGCGCCAGCAGCTTGGGCCAGGTGTATGGCTACACCTTC. It encodes CASSLGQVYGYTF.

J is TRBJ1-5 and V is TRBV6-1; D is ambiguous. CDR1 and CDR2 (germline): MNHNS, SASEGT. The CDR3 extends over 14 amino acids. V dropped 2 bases and J dropped 8 bases, with 13 bases sitting between them. The DNA for the CDR3 is TGTGCCAGCAGTGAATGGCAGAACACAGAGCCCCAGCATTTT. Amino acids: CASSEWQNTEPQHF.

The CDR3 DNA follows: TGTGCCAGCAGTTTAACTAGCGGGGGGGGCTACAATGAGCAGTTCTTC. It encodes CASSLTSGGGYNEQFF. The V call is TRBV28, the J call TRBJ2-1, with 13 bases matching TRBD2. CDR3 size: 16 residues. Germline trimming cut 2 bases from V and 3 bases from J; bases unmatched to any gene: 1. Germline V CDR1 and CDR2: MDHEN, SYDVKM.

Only one count was recorded for this clone. The gene calls are TRBV27 and TRBJ2-1; TRBD2 aligns across 15 bases. Germline loops: CDR1 MNHEY, CDR2 SMNVEV (reference sequence). This CDR3 has 20 residues. The ends lost 2 bases at V and 4 bases at J; junction bases unmatched: 12. The CDR3 loop is CASSLKGLAGGPRLYNEQFF. As DNA, the CDR3 is TGTGCCAGCAGTTTAAAAGGACTAGCGGGAGGGCCTAGGTTGTACAATGAGCAGTTCTTC.

This chain joins TRBV5-1 and TRBJ2-2, with 8 bases identical to TRBD1. V lost 3 bases, J lost 4 bases, and 5 bases stayed unmatched. The CDR3 contains 15 residues. Germline V CDR1 and CDR2: SGHRS, YFSETQ. Written as DNA, the CDR3 is TGCGCCAGCAGCTCCGGGACAGGAGGCACCGGGGAGCTGTTTTTT. Residues: CASSSGTGGTGELFF. Full variable domain (rest looked up from reference TRBV5-1 and TRBJ2-2): KAGVTQTPRYLIKTRGQQVTLSCSPISGHRSVSWYQQTPGQGLQFLFEYFSETQRNKGNFPGRFSGRQFSNSRSEMNVSTLELGDSALYLCASSSGTGGTGELFFGEGSRLTVL.

The chain employs TRBV29-1 and TRBJ2-2; TRBD1 is a possible D gene (6 bases). CDR3 length: 16 residues. Trimming stripped 4 bases from V and 1 base from J, with 16 bases between. Germline loops: CDR1 SQVTM, CDR2 ANQGSEA. In nucleotides, the CDR3 is TGCAGCGTTGGGGGCCCGACAGGTCTGAACACCGGGGAGCTGTTTTTT. It specifies CSVGGPTGLNTGELFF.

The chain is built from TRBV9 and TRBJ2-7; no firm D call. The V gene's germline CDR1 is SGDLS and CDR2 YYNGEE. Deletions cut 0 bases from V and 7 bases from J, with 11 bases between. There are 13 residues in the CDR3. Written as DNA, the CDR3 is TGTGCCAGCAGCGTAGTCTGGAGTGGAGAGCAGTACTTC. Its translation: CASSVVWSGEQYF.

The chain employs TRBV6-5 and TRBJ1-2, with D perhaps TRBD1 (6 bases). The V gene's germline CDR1 is MNHEY and CDR2 SVGAGI. This CDR3 spans 14 amino acids. V was clipped by 6 bases and J by 8 bases, with 19 bases between them. The CDR3, as DNA: TGTGCCAGCAGATCGTTTGGGGGCGCGAACGGCTACACCTTC. It encodes CASRSFGGANGYTF.

V usage is TRBV4-2 and J usage is TRBJ1-2; 11 bases align to TRBD1. The CDR3 runs 16 residues. CDR1 is LGHNA and CDR2 is YNFKEQ in the germline V gene. After removal of 0 bases from V and 8 bases from J, the junction contained 8 bases not matched to a gene. The CDR3 region has the DNA TGTGCCAGCAGCCAAGAATTGACGGACAGGGGGCTGGGCTACACCTTC. Its protein product is CASSQELTDRGLGYTF.

The CDR3 DNA follows: TGTGCCAGCAGCTTTGCGGGGGCAAGGGAGCAGTTCTTC. Translated: CASSFAGAREQFF. V and J are TRBV7-6 and TRBJ2-1; D is possibly TRBD2 (7 bases). In germline, CDR1 is SGHVS, CDR2 FNYEAQ. V lost 3 bases to trimming and J lost 10 bases, with 13 bases between them. The CDR3 contains 13 residues.